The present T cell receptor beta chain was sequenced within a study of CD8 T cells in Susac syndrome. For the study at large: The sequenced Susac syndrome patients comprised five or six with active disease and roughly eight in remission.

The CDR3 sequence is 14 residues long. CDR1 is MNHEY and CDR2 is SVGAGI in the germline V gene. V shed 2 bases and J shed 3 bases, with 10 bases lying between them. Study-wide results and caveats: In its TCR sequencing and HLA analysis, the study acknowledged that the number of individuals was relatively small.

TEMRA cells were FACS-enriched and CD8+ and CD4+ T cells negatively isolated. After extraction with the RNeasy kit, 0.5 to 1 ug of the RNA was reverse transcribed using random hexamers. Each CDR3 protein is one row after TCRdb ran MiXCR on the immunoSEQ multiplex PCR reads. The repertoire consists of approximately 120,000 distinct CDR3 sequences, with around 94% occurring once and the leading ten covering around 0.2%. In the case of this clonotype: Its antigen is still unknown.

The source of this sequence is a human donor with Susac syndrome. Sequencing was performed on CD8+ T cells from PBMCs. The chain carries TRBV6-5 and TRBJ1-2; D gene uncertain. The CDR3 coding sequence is TGTGCCAGCAGTTACGGGTCGGGTGACTATGGCTACACCTTC. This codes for CASSYGSGDYGYTF.